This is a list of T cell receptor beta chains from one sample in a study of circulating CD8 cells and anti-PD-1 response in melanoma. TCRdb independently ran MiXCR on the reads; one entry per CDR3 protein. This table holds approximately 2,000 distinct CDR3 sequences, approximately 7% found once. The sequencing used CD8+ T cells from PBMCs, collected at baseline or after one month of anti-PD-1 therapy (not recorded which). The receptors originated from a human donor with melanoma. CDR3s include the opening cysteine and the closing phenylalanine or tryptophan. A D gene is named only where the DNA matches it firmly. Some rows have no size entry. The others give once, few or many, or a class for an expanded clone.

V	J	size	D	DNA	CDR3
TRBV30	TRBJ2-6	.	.	TGTGCCTCCGTTGGGCAGATCATGAGCTCTGGGGCCAACGTCCTGACTTTC	CASVGQIMSSGANVLTF
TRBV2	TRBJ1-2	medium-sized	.	TGTGCCAGCAGAGCGGGGGCAGGACCCAACTATGGCTACACCTTC	CASRAGAGPNYGYTF
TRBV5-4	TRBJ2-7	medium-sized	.	TGTGCCAGCAGCTTGAGGGGCCAGATCTACGAGCAGTACTTC	CASSLRGQIYEQYF
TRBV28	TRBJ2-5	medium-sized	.	TGTGCCAGCAGCCCCCGGTGGGGGCTCGGGTCGGAGACCCAGTACTTC	CASSPRWGLGSETQYF
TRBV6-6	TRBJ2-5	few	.	TGTGCCAGCAGTTACTCTTCCCGAGAGACCCAGTACTTC	CASSYSSRETQYF
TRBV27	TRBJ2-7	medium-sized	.	TGTGCCAGCAGTTACAGGGGGAGCGGGGGCGAGCAGTACTTC	CASSYRGSGGEQYF
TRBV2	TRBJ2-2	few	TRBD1	TGTGCCAGCACTTACAGGGGACCCACCGGGGAGCTGTTTTTT	CASTYRGPTGELFF
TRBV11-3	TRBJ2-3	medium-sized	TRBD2	TGTGCCAGCAGCTCCGCAAGCGGGGGGAGCACAGATACGCAGTATTTT	CASSSASGGSTDTQYF
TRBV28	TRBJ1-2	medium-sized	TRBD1	TGTGCCAGCACCCGACCGTCGGGACAGGCTTTCTATGGCTACACCTTC	CASTRPSGQAFYGYTF
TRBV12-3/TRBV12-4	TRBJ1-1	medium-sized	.	TGTGCCAGCAGCCACACCTCAGACAGGTACACTGAAGCTTTCTTT	CASSHTSDRYTEAFF
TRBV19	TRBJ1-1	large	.	TGTGCCAGTAGTATAGGTGTGAAGGCTTTCTTT	CASSIGVKAFF
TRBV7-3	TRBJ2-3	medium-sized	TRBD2	TGTGCCAGCACCCCGGGACTAGCCGCCACAGATACGCAGTATTTT	CASTPGLAATDTQYF
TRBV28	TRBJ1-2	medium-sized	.	TGTGCCAGCAGTTTTGTCCCTTCGTATGGCTACACCTTC	CASSFVPSYGYTF
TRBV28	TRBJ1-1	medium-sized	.	TGTGCCAGCAGTTTAGGCAGGGTGAGCACTGAAGCTTTCTTT	CASSLGRVSTEAFF
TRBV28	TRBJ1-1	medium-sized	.	TGTGCCAGCACCCTAGAGGGAAGGGGCACTGAAGCTTTCTTT	CASTLEGRGTEAFF
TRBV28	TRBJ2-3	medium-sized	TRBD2	TGTGCCAGCAGTTTGGGACTAGCGGGGGCAGATACGCAGTATTTT	CASSLGLAGADTQYF
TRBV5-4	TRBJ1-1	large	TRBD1	TGTGCCAGCAGCTTGGGAACAGGGGCGGACGAAGCTTTCTTT	CASSLGTGADEAFF
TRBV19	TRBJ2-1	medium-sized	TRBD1	TGTGCCAGTCAATGGACAGGGGGCATATATGAGCAGTTCTTC	CASQWTGGIYEQFF
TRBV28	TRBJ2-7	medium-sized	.	TGTGCCAGCAGTTTTGGCGGGGGACACCCCTACGAGCAGTACTTC	CASSFGGGHPYEQYF
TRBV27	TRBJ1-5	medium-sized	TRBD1	TGTGCCAGCAGTTCCGGGACAGTCAATCAGCCCCAGCATTTT	CASSSGTVNQPQHF
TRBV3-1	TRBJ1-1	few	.	TGTGCCAGCAGCCAAGATCGGCGTGAAGCTTCCTTT	CASSQDRREASF
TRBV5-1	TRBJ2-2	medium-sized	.	TGCGCCAGCCAACATACGGACGGTTCGAACACCGGGGAGCTGTTTTTT	CASQHTDGSNTGELFF
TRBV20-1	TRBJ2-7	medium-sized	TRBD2	TGCAGTGCTAGGCTAGCGGGCCTCAGCTCCTACGAGCAGTACTTC	CSARLAGLSSYEQYF